The next 19 T cell receptor beta chains were all read from a single sample in a study of Ad26.COV2.S vaccination and SARS-CoV-2 variants. The data were produced by immunoSEQ multiplex PCR, yet TCRdb's version contains in-frame clones alone and is incomplete. The sample lists some 450,000 clones, 90% seen once, with under 4.5% in the top ten. Indicated treatment: about 20 received Ad26.COV2.S at low or high dose, single or two shots; five or six received placebo; per-sample allocation not given. Day 63 after the first vaccine or placebo injection was the time point for sampling. The sample in question was peripheral blood, obtained in a trial of Ad26.COV2.S vaccine versus placebo. These receptors were collected from a person between 18 and 60 years old who received the Ad26.COV2.S COVID-19 vaccine or a placebo.

The chain is built from TRBV5-1 and TRBJ2-2, with D perhaps matching TRBD2 (7 bases). The CDR3 is 19 amino acids. Germline CDR1 and CDR2: SGHRS and YFSETQ. The ends were cut back, 2 bases at V and 6 bases at J, with 26 bases in the middle. CDR3: CASSLSAGEGPEIAGELFF. Here the CDR3 DNA reads TGCGCCAGCAGCTTATCGGCAGGGGAGGGGCCCGAGATCGCCGGGGAGCTGTTTTTT.

The genes are TRBV10-1 and TRBJ2-3; D not resolved. V lost 7 bases and J 4 bases, leaving 12 bases between the germline ends. CDR1 and CDR2 from the germline V gene are WNHNN and SYGVQD (reference sequence). This CDR3 is built from 13 residues. In DNA form, the CDR3 reads TGCGCCAGCACGAAAGGCAAGGCAGATACGCAGTATTTT. This sequence encodes CASTKGKADTQYF.

The J gene is TRBJ2-5, the V gene TRBV10-3; D might be TRBD1 or TRBD2, each matching 6 bases. The germline V gene has CDR1 ENHRY and CDR2 SYGVKD. V lost 1 base and J lost 3, with 12 bases in between. The CDR3 covers 15 residues. This chain's CDR3 is CAISEWGAEKETQYF. CDR3 nucleotide sequence: TGTGCCATCAGTGAGTGGGGGGCGGAAAAAGAGACCCAGTACTTC.

This chain uses TRBV11-3 with TRBJ2-1; maybe TRBD2 (6 bases). The CDR3 length is 15 residues. V was trimmed by 5 bases and J by 7 bases, leaving 18 bases between them. Germline assignment: CDR1 SGHNT and CDR2 YENEEA. The CDR3 coding sequence is TGTGCCAGCAGCGTAAACGGGGGAGCGGGTAATGAGCAGTTCTTC. Translation: CASSVNGGAGNEQFF.

The sample holds a few counts of this clone. Here the CDR3 DNA reads TGTGCCAGCAGCCCCCCAAGGGGGCGCGTTGAGCAGTTCTTC. It specifies CASSPPRGRVEQFF. The chain links TRBV9 to TRBJ2-1; 7 nucleotides align to TRBD1. Germline V gene lookup returns CDR1 SGDLS and CDR2 YYNGEE. Trimming at V came to 4 bases and at J to 9 bases, leaving 10 bases not matched to a gene. This CDR3 region has 14 residues.

This chain uses TRBV19 with TRBJ2-4, with 8 bases lining up with TRBD1. Germline V gene lookup returns CDR1 LNHDA and CDR2 SQIVND (reference sequence). The CDR3 is 19 residues long. J gave up 1 base and V 2 bases, and 13 bases lay outside the gene matches. As DNA, the CDR3 is TGTGCCAGTAGTATAAGACAGGGGTCGGTAGCGAGGGCCAAAAACATTCAGTACTTC. Protein: CASSIRQGSVARAKNIQYF.

The chain combines TRBV7-3 with TRBJ2-5; 8 nucleotides match TRBD2. Germline assignment: CDR1 SGHTA and CDR2 FQGTGA. The trim removed 1 base at V and 4 bases at J, leaving 5 bases unmatched. CDR3 length: 15 amino acids. CDR3 in amino acids: CASSLKAGVGETQYF. CDR3 in DNA: TGTGCCAGCAGCTTAAAAGCGGGAGTAGGAGAGACCCAGTACTTC.

The V call is TRBV14, the J call TRBJ2-1, with 10 bases identical to TRBD2. J lost 10 bases, V lost 1 base, and 10 bases had no gene match. This CDR3 has 16 amino acids. The germline gives CDR1 SGHDN, CDR2 FVKESK. This chain's CDR3 is CASSQGLSGRAREQFF. DNA of the CDR3: TGTGCCAGCAGCCAAGGACTAAGCGGGAGGGCCCGCGAGCAGTTCTTC.

The chain joins TRBV7-9 to TRBJ2-2; no definite D call. The CDR3 runs to 13 residues. Germline CDR1 and CDR2: SEHNR and FQNEAQ (reference sequence). V gave up 5 bases and J gave up 4 bases, with 8 bases separating them. The CDR3 sequence is CASSPDTTGELFF. The CDR3 region has the DNA TGTGCCAGCAGCCCAGACACCACCGGGGAGCTGTTTTTT. Variable domain in full (rest from reference TRBV7-9 and TRBJ2-2): DTGVSQNPRHKITKRGQNVTFRCDPISEHNRLYWYRQTLGQGPEFLTYFQNEAQLEKSRLLSDRFSAERPKGSFSTLEIQRTEQGDSAMYLCASSPDTTGELFFGEGSRLTVL.

V gene TRBV6-2 or TRBV6-3 combines with J gene TRBJ2-1; 11 positions match TRBD2. V dropped 5 bases and J dropped 9; count of bases not matched to a gene: 6. The germline V gene encodes CDR1 MNHEY and CDR2 SVGEGT. The CDR3 spans 14 residues. CDR3 nucleotide sequence: TGTGCCAGCAGTGAGACTAGCGGGGCAGTTGAGCAGTTCTTC. It yields the protein CASSETSGAVEQFF.

V usage is TRBV7-9 and J usage is TRBJ1-1; 7 nucleotides match TRBD1. Germline values: CDR1 SEHNR, CDR2 FQNEAQ (reference sequence). This CDR3 is 12 amino acids long. With V trimmed by 1 base and J by 11 bases, 4 bases remained unmatched. CDR3 loop: CASSLGTGEAFF. CDR3 bases: TGTGCCAGCAGCTTAGGAACAGGGGAGGCTTTCTTT.

This chain connects TRBV5-4 to TRBJ2-5; 13 positions agree with TRBD2. V was pared by 5 bases and J by 0 bases, with 10 bases of the junction left unmatched. This CDR3 has 18 residues. Germline V gene data show CDR1 as SGHNT and CDR2 as YYREEE (reference sequence). The DNA for the CDR3 is TGTGCCAGCAGGGTCGGGACTAGCGGGAAATTCGACCAAGAGACCCAGTACTTC. Protein: CASRVGTSGKFDQETQYF.

The table lists this clone with a count of one. The chain carries TRBV15 and TRBJ2-1; the D gene could be TRBD1 or TRBD2 (6 bases each). The CDR3 is 18 amino acids. Germline CDR1 LNHNV, CDR2 YYDKDF (reference sequence). V was shortened by 0 bases and J by 7 bases, with 22 bases between the two germline ends. The CDR3 region has the DNA TGTGCCACCAGCAGAGATGCCTCTTCTAGGGGGGTACAGAATGAGCAGTTCTTC. Translation: CATSRDASSRGVQNEQFF.

The V and J genes are TRBV7-2 and TRBJ2-3; D gene uncertain. V was pared by 8 bases and J by 6 bases, with 9 bases between. Germline CDR1 is SGHTA and CDR2 is FQGNSA. The CDR3 is 11 amino acids. CDR3 sequence: CASLVGDTQYF. The CDR3 region has the DNA TGTGCCAGCCTAGTCGGGGATACGCAGTATTTT.

The V and J genes are TRBV10-3 and TRBJ2-1; D might be TRBD2 (6 bases). Germline assignment: CDR1 ENHRY and CDR2 SYGVKD. The CDR3 has 14 amino acids. Trimming left V 0 bases short and J 6 bases short, with 9 bases between. The CDR3 reads CAISESGRGNEQFF. The CDR3, as DNA: TGTGCCATCAGTGAGTCAGGGCGGGGCAATGAGCAGTTCTTC.

The V gene is TRBV5-6, the J gene TRBJ1-5; D gene unclear. Trimming removed 0 bases at V and 5 bases at J, with 3 bases between. CDR1 is SGHDT and CDR2 is YYEEEE in the germline V gene. The CDR3 covers 12 residues. In DNA form, the CDR3 reads TGTGCCAGCAGCTTGGGAGATCAGCCCCAGCATTTT. As protein: CASSLGDQPQHF. Using reference TRBV5-6 and TRBJ1-5 for the parts outside the CDR3, the full variable domain is DAGVTQSPTHLIKTRGQQVTLRCSPKSGHDTVSWYQQALGQGPQFIFQYYEEEERQRGNFPDRFSGHQFPNYSSELNVNALLLGDSALYLCASSLGDQPQHFGDGTRLSIL.

V is TRBV9 and J is TRBJ2-1; 9 bases line up with TRBD2. Per germline, CDR1 SGDLS and CDR2 YYNGEE. The CDR3 runs 13 residues. J gave up 7 bases and V 1 base, and 0 bases lay outside the gene matches. CDR3 in amino acids: CASSVTSGNEQFF. In DNA, the CDR3 is TGTGCCAGCAGCGTAACTAGCGGGAATGAGCAGTTCTTC.

J is TRBJ2-1 and V is TRBV19, with 13 bases fitting TRBD2. The CDR3 runs 18 residues. Per germline, CDR1 LNHDA and CDR2 SQIVND (reference sequence). V gave up 2 bases and J gave up 2 bases; unmatched junction bases: 6. CDR3 region: CASSIQETSGRPYNEQFF. Here the CDR3 DNA reads TGTGCCAGTAGTATACAGGAGACTAGCGGGAGGCCCTACAATGAGCAGTTCTTC.

The chain has TRBV5-5 and TRBJ2-7, with 9 bases lining up with TRBD2. This CDR3 comprises 17 residues. The trim removed 0 bases at V and 0 bases at J, leaving 7 bases unmatched. From germline, CDR1 is SGHKS and CDR2 YYEKEE (reference sequence). In DNA form, the CDR3 reads TGTGCCAGCAGCTTGGCCGGTTTTAGCGGGAGCTCCTACGAGCAGTACTTC. Translated, it gives CASSLAGFSGSSYEQYF.